The 11 T cell receptor beta chains reported below all come from one sample, sequenced in a study of human T cells and chemical hapten exposure. A single record per CDR3 protein comes from TCRdb applying MiXCR to the RACE reads. Of 40,000 or so distinct CDR3 sequences in the sample, 9.5% to 10% were seen once. The time point here: patch test 2, 6 weeks after DPC sensitization. The treatment was: therapeutic diphenylcyclopropenone sensitization with weekly scalp DPC. It was unfractionated whole blood from which total RNA was extracted. Sequences were derived from whole blood, sampled in connection with sensitization to the hapten diphenylcyclopropenone (DPC). Receptors originate from a woman in her twenties or thirties with alopecia areata. Some clones in this sample may be carry-over from other donors' samples.

The chain joins TRBV28 to TRBJ1-2; D call uncertain. The CDR3 covers 16 residues. Germline V gene lookup returns CDR1 MDHEN and CDR2 SYDVKM. V was cut by 4 bases and J by 0 bases, with 15 bases left in between. The CDR3 sequence is CASSSRSGRANYGYTF. Here the CDR3 DNA reads TGTGCCAGCAGTTCCCGATCAGGAAGGGCTAACTATGGCTACACCTTC.

The chain is built from TRBV4-1 and TRBJ2-2, with 10 bases fitting TRBD2. Germline CDR1 MGHRA, CDR2 YSYEKL. The CDR3 is 19 amino acids. V lost 0 bases, J lost 3 bases, and 10 bases stayed unmatched. The CDR3 DNA follows: TGCGCCAGCAGCCAAGATTCAGCGGGGGGGCGTGTGTACACCGGGGAGCTGTTTTTT. Translation gives CASSQDSAGGRVYTGELFF.

The DNA for the CDR3 is TGTGCCAGCAGTGAAGAGGGTGGCGGGGCCAGCACAGATACGCAGTATTTT. This sequence encodes CASSEEGGGASTDTQYF. The chain combines TRBV2 with TRBJ2-3, with D perhaps TRBD2 (6 bases). Trimming removed 1 base at V and 0 bases at J, with 14 bases between. Per germline, CDR1 SNHLY and CDR2 FYNNEI. The CDR3 extends over 17 amino acids.

The V and J genes are TRBV7-2 and TRBJ1-6; 10 positions agree with TRBD1. V was pared by 2 bases and J by 10 bases, with 8 bases of the junction left unmatched. The CDR3 is 16 residues long. Looked up from germline, CDR1 is SGHTA and CDR2 is FQGNSA. This chain's CDR3 is CASSLTRTGGNSPLHF. The CDR3 nucleotides are TGTGCCAGCAGCTTAACCCGGACAGGGGGTAACTCACCCCTCCACTTT.

The chain has TRBV4-1 and TRBJ2-3; TRBD2 aligns across 7 bases. With 2 bases clipped from V and 2 bases from J, the junction kept 4 bases outside the gene matches. Looked up from germline, CDR1 is MGHRA and CDR2 is YSYEKL. The CDR3 contains 15 residues. CDR3 in amino acids: CASSQFGGTTDTQYF. The CDR3 coding sequence is TGCGCCAGCAGCCAATTCGGGGGGACCACAGATACGCAGTATTTT.

The sample holds a few counts of this clonotype. This sequence joins TRBV28 and TRBJ1-2, with 7 bases lining up with TRBD1. The CDR3 sequence is 15 residues long. Trimming took 4 bases from V and 4 from J; bases not matched to a gene: 9. Germline V gives CDR1 MDHEN, CDR2 SYDVKM. The CDR3 DNA follows: TGTGCCAGCAGTTGGGGACAAGGGGGCATCTATGGCTACACCTTC. This gives the protein CASSWGQGGIYGYTF.

This clonotype was counted only a few times. The chain recombines TRBV28 with TRBJ2-1, with D possibly being TRBD1 (6 bases). V dropped 0 bases and J dropped 2 bases, with 11 bases sitting between them. The V gene's germline CDR1 is MDHEN and CDR2 SYDVKM. The CDR3 is 16 residues long. CDR3 nucleotide sequence: TGTGCCAGCAGTTTATGGGCAGGGGTAGCCTACAATGAGCAGTTCTTC. Translation gives CASSLWAGVAYNEQFF. Combining the CDR3 with reference TRBV28 and TRBJ2-1 gives the whole variable domain DVKVTQSSRYLVKRTGEKVFLECVQDMDHENMFWYRQDPGLGLRLIYFSYDVKMKEKGDIPEGYSVSREKKERFSLILESASTNQTSMYLCASSLWAGVAYNEQFFGPGTRLTVL.

J is TRBJ2-3 and V is TRBV2; 11 positions agree with TRBD1. V gave up 6 bases and J gave up 3 bases; unmatched junction bases: 5. CDR1 is SNHLY and CDR2 is FYNNEI in the germline V gene. The CDR3 covers 15 residues. For the CDR3, the DNA is TGTGCCAGCAGGACCGGGACAGGGGGAACAGATACGCAGTATTTT. It specifies CASRTGTGGTDTQYF.

CDR3 coding DNA: TGTGCCAGCAACCTCTGGGTCGCCACCGCCTACAATGAGCAGTTCTTC. Residues: CASNLWVATAYNEQFF. The chain carries TRBV2 and TRBJ2-1; D is unclear. V dropped 7 bases and J dropped 2 bases, with 18 bases sitting between them. CDR3 length equals 16 residues. CDR1 and CDR2 from the germline V gene are SNHLY and FYNNEI.

V gene TRBV14 combines with J gene TRBJ2-1, with 7 bases matching TRBD2. The CDR3 sequence is 15 residues long. V shed 5 bases and J 5 bases; nucleotides not matched to a gene: 9. The V gene's germline CDR1 is SGHDN and CDR2 FVKESK. The CDR3 is CASSYPGGPDNEQFF. The CDR3 coding sequence is TGTGCCAGCAGCTATCCGGGGGGACCGGACAATGAGCAGTTCTTC.

This clonotype was seen only a few times. The V call is TRBV2, the J call TRBJ2-4; D is unresolved. V shed 4 bases and J shed 10 bases, with 11 bases lying between them. In germline, CDR1 is SNHLY, CDR2 FYNNEI. This CDR3 spans 12 amino acids. CDR3 sequence: CASSADVRIQYF. In nucleotides, the CDR3 is TGTGCCAGCAGTGCCGACGTTAGGATTCAGTACTTC.